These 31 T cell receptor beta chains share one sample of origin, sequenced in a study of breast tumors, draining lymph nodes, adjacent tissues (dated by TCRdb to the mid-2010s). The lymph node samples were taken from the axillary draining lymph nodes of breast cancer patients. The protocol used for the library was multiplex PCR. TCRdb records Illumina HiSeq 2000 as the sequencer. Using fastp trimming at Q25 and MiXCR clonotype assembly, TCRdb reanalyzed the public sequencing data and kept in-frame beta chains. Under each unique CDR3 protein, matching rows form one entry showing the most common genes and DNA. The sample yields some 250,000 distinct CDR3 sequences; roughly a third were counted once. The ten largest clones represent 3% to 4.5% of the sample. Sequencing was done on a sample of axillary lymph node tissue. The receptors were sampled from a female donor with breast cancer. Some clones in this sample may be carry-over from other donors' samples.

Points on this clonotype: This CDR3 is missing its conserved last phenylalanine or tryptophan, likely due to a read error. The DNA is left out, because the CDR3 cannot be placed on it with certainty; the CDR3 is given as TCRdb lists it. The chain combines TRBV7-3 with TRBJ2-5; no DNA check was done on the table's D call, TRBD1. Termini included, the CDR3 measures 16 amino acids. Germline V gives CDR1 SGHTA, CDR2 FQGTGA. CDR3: CASSLQGQGYGYTFGS.

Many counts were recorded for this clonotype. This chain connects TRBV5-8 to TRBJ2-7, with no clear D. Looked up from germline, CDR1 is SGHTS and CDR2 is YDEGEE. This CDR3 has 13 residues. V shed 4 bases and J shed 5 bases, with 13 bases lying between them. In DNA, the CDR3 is TGTGCCAGCAGCAGTTTGAAAGGTGACGAGCAGTACTTC. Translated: CASSSLKGDEQYF.

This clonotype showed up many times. This chain's CDR3 is CASSSGGGSTDTQYF. CDR3 coding DNA: TGTGCCAGCAGCTCAGGGGGGGGGAGCACAGATACGCAGTATTTT. The rearrangement links TRBV7-3 to TRBJ2-3; D possibly matches TRBD1 or TRBD2 (7 bases each). This CDR3 comprises 15 residues. Looked up from germline, CDR1 is SGHTA and CDR2 is FQGTGA. V gave up 4 bases and J gave up 0 bases, with 11 bases separating them.

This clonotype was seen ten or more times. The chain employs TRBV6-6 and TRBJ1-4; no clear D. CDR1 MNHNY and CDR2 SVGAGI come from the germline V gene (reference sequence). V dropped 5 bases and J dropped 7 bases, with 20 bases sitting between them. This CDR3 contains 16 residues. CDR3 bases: TGTGCCAGCAGTCCCGGGGTGGTATATGTCGGTGAAAAACTGTTTTTT. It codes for CASSPGVVYVGEKLFF.

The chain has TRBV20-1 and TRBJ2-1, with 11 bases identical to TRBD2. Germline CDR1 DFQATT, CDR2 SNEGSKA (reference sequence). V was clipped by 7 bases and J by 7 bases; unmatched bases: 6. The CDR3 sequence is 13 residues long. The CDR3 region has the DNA TGCAGTGTTACTAGCGGGAGTTGGAATGAGCAGTTCTTC. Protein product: CSVTSGSWNEQFF.

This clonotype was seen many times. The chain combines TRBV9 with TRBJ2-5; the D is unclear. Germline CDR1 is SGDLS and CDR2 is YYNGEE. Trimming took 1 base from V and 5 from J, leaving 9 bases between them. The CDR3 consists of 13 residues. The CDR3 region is CASSVRVGETQYF. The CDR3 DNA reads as TGTGCCAGCAGCGTACGGGTTGGGGAGACCCAGTACTTC.

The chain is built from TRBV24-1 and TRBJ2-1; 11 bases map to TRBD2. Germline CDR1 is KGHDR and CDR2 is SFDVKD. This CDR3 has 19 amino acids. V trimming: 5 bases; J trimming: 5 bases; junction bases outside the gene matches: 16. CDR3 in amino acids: CATSARGDRGTSGHNEQFF. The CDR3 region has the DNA TGTGCCACCAGTGCTAGGGGCGACCGGGGGACTAGCGGTCACAATGAGCAGTTCTTC.

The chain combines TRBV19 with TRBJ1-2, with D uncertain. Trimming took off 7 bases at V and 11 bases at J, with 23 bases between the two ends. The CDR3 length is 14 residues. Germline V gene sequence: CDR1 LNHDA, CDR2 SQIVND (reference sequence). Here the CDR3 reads CASTSGMQREWYTF. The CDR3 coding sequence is TGTGCCAGTACCTCTGGTATGCAAAGGGAGTGGTACACCTTC.

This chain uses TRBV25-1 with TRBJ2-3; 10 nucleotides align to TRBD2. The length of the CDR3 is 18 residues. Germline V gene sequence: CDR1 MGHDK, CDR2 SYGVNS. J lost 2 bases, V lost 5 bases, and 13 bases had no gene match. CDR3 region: CASSSGGTSAGITDTQYF. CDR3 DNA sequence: TGTGCCAGCAGTTCCGGCGGGACTAGCGCGGGGATCACAGATACGCAGTATTTT.

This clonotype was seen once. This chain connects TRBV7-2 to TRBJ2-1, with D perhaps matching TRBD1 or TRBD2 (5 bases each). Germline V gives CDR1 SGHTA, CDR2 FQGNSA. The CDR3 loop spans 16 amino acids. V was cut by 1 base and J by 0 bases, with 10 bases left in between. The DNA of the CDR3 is TGTGCCAGCAGCTTAGAGCAGGGACGCTCCTACAATGAGCAGTTCTTC. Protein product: CASSLEQGRSYNEQFF.

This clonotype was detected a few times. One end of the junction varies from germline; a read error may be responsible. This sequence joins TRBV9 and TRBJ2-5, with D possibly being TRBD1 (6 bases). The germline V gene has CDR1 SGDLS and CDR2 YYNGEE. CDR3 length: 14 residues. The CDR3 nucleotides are TGTGCCAGCAGCGTTCAGGGACAACGAGAGACCCAGTCCTTC. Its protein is CASSVQGQRETQSF.

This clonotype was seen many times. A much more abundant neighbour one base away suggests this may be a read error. The chain's CDR3 is CASNDQGRDYGYTF. In nucleotides, the CDR3 is TGTGCTAGTAACGACCAGGGGCGGGACTATGGCTACACCTTC. The gene calls are TRBV12-5 and TRBJ1-2, with D possibly being TRBD1 (6 bases). V dropped 8 bases and J dropped 3 bases, with 16 bases sitting between them. The CDR3 is made up of 14 amino acids. Germline CDR1 LGHNT, CDR2 FRNRAP.

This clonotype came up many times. The CDR3 sequence: CASALQGPGGETQYF. The CDR3 DNA is TGTGCCAGCGCATTACAGGGGCCCGGAGGAGAGACCCAGTACTTC. This chain uses TRBV7-2 with TRBJ2-5; the match to TRBD1 covers 7 bases. The germline CDR1 and CDR2 sequences are SGHTA and FQGNSA. The CDR3 extends over 15 amino acids. Trimming removed 8 bases from V and 4 bases from J; junction bases left unmatched: 13.

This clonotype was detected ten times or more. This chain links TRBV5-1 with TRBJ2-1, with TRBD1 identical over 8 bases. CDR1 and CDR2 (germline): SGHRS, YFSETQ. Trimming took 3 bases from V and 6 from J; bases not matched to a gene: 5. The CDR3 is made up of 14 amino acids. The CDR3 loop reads CASSSGQGSNEQFF. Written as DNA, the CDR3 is TGCGCCAGCAGCTCCGGACAGGGCAGCAATGAGCAGTTCTTC.

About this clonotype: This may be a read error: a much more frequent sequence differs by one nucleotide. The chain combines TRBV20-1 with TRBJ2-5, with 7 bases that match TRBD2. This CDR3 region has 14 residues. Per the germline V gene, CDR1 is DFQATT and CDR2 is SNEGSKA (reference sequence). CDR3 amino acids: CSAIRREPQATQYF. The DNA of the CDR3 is TGCAGTGCTATACGGCGGGAGCCGCAAGCGACCCAGTACTTC.

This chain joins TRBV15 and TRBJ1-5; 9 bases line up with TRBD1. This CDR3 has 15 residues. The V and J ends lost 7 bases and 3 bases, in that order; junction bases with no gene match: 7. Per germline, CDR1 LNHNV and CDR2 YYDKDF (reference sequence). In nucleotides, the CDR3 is TGTGCCACCACCGTTGACAGGGGGTTCAATCAGCCCCAGCATTTT. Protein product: CATTVDRGFNQPQHF.

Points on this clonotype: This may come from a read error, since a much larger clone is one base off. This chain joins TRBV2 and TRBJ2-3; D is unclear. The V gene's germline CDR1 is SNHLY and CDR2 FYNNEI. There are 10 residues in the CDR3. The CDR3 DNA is TGTGCCAGCAGTGATTATACGCAGTGTTTT. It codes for CASSDYTQCF. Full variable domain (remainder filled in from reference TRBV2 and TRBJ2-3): EPEVTQTPSHQVTQMGQEVILRCVPISNHLYFYWYRQILGQKVEFLVSFYNNEISEKSEIFDDQFSVERPDGSNFTLKIRSTKLEDSAMYFCASSDYTQCFGPGTRLTVL.

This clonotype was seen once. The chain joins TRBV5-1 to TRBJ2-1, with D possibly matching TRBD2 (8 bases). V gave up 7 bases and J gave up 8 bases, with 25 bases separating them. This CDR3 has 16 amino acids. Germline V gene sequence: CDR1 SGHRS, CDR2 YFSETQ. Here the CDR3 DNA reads TGCGCCAGCCTTAAGCCGGGACTAGGGGGCGGGGATGAGCAGTTCTTC. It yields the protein CASLKPGLGGGDEQFF.

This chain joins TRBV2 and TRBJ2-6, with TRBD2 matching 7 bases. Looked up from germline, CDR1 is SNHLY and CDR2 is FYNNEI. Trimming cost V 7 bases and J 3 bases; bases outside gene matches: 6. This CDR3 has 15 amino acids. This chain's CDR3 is CASTREGIGANVLTF. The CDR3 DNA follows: TGTGCCAGCACGAGGGAGGGAATTGGGGCCAACGTCCTGACTTTC. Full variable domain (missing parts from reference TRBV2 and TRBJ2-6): EPEVTQTPSHQVTQMGQEVILRCVPISNHLYFYWYRQILGQKVEFLVSFYNNEISEKSEIFDDQFSVERPDGSNFTLKIRSTKLEDSAMYFCASTREGIGANVLTFGAGSRLTVL.

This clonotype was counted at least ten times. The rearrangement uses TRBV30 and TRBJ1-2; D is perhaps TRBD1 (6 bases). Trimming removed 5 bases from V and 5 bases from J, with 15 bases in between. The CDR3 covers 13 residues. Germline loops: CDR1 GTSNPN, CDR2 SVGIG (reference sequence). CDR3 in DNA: TGTGCCTGGTCTATAACAGGGCTTTATGGCTACACCTTC. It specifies CAWSITGLYGYTF.

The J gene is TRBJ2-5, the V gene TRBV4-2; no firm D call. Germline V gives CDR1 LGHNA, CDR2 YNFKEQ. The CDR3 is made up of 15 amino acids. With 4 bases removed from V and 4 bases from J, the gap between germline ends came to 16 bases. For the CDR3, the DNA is TGTGCCAGCAGCCCACGAGGCCTAGGTGGAGAGACCCAGTACTTC. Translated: CASSPRGLGGETQYF.

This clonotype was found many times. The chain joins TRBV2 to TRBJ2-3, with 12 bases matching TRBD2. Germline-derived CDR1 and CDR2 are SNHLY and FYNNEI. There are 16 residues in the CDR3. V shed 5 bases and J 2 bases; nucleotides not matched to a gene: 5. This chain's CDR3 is CASSSRLAGVTDTQYF. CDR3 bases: TGTGCCAGCAGTTCCCGACTAGCGGGAGTCACAGATACGCAGTATTTT.

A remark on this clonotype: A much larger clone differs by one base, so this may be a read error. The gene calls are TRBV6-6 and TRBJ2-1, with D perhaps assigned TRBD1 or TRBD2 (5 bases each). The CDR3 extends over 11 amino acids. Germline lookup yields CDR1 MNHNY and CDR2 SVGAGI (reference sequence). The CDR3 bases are TGTGCCAGCAGGCAAGACGGGGCCGAGGTCTTC. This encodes CASRQDGAEVF.

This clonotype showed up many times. The CDR3 loop is CASSLGARGQIYEQYF. The CDR3 coding sequence is TGTGCCAGCAGCTTAGGCGCCAGGGGGCAGATCTACGAGCAGTACTTC. The V gene is TRBV13, the J gene TRBJ2-7; TRBD1 matches 8 bases. CDR3 length: 16 residues. Germline CDR1 reads PRHDT; CDR2 reads FYEKMQ (reference sequence). V shed 0 bases and J 3 bases; nucleotides not matched to a gene: 7.

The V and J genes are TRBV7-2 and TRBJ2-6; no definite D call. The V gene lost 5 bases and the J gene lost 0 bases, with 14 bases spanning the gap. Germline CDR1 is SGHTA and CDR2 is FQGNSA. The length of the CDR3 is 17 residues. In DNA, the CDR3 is TGTGCCAGCAGCGTTGAAGAACCCGGCTCTGGGGCCAACGTCCTGACTTTC. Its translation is CASSVEEPGSGANVLTF.

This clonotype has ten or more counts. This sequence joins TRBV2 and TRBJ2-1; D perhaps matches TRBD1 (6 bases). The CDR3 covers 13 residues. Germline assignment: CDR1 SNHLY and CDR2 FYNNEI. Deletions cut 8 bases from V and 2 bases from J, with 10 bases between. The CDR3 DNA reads TGTGCCAGCGTTAGACAGGCCTACAATGAGCAGTTCTTC. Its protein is CASVRQAYNEQFF. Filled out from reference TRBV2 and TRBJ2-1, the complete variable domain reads EPEVTQTPSHQVTQMGQEVILRCVPISNHLYFYWYRQILGQKVEFLVSFYNNEISEKSEIFDDQFSVERPDGSNFTLKIRSTKLEDSAMYFCASVRQAYNEQFFGPGTRLTVL.

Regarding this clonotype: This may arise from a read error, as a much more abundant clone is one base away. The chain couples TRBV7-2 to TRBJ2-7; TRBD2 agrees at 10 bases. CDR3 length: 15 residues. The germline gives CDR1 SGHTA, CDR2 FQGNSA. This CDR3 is CASSRTSGNTYEQHF. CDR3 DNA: TGTGCCAGCAGCCGGACTAGCGGAAACACCTACGAGCAGCACTTC.

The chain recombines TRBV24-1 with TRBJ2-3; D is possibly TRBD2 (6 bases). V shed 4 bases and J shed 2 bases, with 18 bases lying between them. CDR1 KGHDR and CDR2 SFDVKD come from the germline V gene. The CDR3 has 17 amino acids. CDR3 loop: CATSDPGISGNTDTQYF. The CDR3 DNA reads TGTGCCACCAGTGACCCCGGGATTAGCGGAAACACAGATACGCAGTATTTT.

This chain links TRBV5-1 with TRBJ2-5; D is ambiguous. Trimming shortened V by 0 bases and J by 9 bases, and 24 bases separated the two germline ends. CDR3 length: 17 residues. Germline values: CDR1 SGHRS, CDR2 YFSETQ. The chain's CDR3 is CASSLGYRNDGNQPQYF. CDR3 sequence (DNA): TGCGCCAGCAGCTTGGGGTACCGTAACGATGGCAATCAGCCCCAGTACTTC.

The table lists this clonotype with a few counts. CDR3 bases: TGTGCCTCCAGCAACGGAGAGACCCAGTACTTC. Protein: CASSNGETQYF. This chain links TRBV6-1 with TRBJ2-5; no firm D call. With 11 bases removed from V and 4 bases from J, the gap between germline ends came to 11 bases. This CDR3 spans 11 amino acids. CDR1 and CDR2 from the germline V gene are MNHNS and SASEGT.

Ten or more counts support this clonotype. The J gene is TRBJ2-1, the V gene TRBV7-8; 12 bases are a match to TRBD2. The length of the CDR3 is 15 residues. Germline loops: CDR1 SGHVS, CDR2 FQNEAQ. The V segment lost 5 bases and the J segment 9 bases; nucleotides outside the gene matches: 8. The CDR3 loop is CASSHRLAGAPEQFF. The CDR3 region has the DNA TGTGCCAGCAGCCATAGACTAGCGGGAGCTCCTGAGCAGTTCTTC.